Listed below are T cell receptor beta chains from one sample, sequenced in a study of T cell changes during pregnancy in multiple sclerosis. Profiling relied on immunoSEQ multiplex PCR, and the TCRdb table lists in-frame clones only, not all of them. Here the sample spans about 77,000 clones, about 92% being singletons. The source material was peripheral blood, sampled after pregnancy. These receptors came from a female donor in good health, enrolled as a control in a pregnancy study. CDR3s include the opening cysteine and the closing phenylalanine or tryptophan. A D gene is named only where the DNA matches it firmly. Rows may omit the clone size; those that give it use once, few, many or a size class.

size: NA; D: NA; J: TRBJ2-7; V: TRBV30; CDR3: CAWSRDYEQYF; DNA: TGTGCCTGGAGTCGGGACTACGAGCAGTACTTC
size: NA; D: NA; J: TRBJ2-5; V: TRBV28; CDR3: CASSTQAGYQETQYF; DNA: TGTGCCAGCAGTACCCAAGCGGGTTACCAAGAGACCCAGTACTTC
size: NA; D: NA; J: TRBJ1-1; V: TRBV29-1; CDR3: CSVDSSSRGTEAFF; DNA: TGCAGCGTTGATTCCAGTTCGAGAGGCACTGAAGCTTTCTTT
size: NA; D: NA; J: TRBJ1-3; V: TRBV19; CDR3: CASSIVLSGISGNTIYF; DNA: TGTGCCAGTAGTATAGTATTATCGGGAATCTCTGGAAACACCATATATTTT
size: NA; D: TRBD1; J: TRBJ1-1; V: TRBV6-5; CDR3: CASRLLGQVNTEAFF; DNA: TGTGCCAGCAGACTCCTAGGACAGGTCAACACTGAAGCTTTCTTT
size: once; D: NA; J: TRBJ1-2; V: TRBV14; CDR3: CASSQVYRPYGYTF; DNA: TGTGCCAGCAGCCAAGTTTACAGACCCTATGGCTACACCTTC
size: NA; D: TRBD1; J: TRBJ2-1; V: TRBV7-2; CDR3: CASSERTGDNEQFF; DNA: TGTGCCAGCAGCGAAAGGACAGGTGACAATGAGCAGTTCTTC
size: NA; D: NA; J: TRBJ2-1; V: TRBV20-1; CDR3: CSASFRETPFF; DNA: TGCAGTGCTAGTTTCCGGGAGACGCCGTTCTTC
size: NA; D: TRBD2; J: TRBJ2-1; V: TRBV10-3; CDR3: CAIGTSGRANEQFF; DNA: TGTGCCATCGGAACTAGCGGAAGAGCCAATGAGCAGTTCTTC
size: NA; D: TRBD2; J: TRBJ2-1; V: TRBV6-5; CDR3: CASRKTSGRAGEQFF; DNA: TGTGCCAGCAGGAAGACTAGCGGGAGGGCCGGTGAGCAGTTCTTC
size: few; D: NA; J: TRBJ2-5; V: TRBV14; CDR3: CASSQGARSETQYF; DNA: TGTGCCAGCAGCCAAGGGGCCCGGTCGGAGACCCAGTACTTC
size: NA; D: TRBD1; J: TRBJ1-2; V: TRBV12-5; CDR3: CASGLLSVDRVHGYTF; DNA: TGTGCTAGTGGTTTGCTATCAGTCGACAGGGTCCATGGCTACACCTTC
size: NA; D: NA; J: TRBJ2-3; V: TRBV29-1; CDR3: CTFRGTDTQYF; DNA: TGCACCTTTCGGGGCACAGATACGCAGTATTTT
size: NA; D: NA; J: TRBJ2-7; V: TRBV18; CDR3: CASSFRSYEQYF; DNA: TGTGCCAGCTCATTCCGGTCCTACGAGCAGTACTTC
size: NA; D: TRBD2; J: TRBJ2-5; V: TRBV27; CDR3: CASGLNVLAGGILQETQYF; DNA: TGTGCCAGCGGACTAAATGTGCTAGCGGGAGGCATCCTCCAAGAGACCCAGTACTTC
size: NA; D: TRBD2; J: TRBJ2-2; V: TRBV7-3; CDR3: CASSFAAGGPPGELFF; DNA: TGTGCCAGCAGCTTCGCGGCGGGAGGGCCCCCCGGGGAGCTGTTTTTT
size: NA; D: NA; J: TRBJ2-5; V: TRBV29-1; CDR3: CSVEEGAGPGTQYF; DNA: TGCAGCGTTGAAGAAGGGGCAGGCCCGGGGACCCAGTACTTC
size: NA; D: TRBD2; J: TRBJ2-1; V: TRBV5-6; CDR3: CASSLGGRAGDEQFF; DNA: TGTGCCAGCAGCTTGGGCGGGAGGGCCGGGGATGAGCAGTTCTTC
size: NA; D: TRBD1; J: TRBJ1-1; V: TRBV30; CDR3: CAWSFTGGTEAFF; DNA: TGTGCCTGGAGTTTCACAGGGGGCACTGAAGCTTTCTTT
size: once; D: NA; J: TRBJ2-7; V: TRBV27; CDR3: CASTRIRYHADEQYF; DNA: TGTGCCAGCACCCGAATCAGGTACCACGCCGACGAGCAGTACTTC
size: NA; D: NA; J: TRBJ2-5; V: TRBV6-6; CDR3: CASSYGRAEETQYF; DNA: TGTGCCAGCAGTTACGGCAGGGCCGAGGAGACCCAGTACTTC
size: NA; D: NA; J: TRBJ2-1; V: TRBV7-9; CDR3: CASSLVNSHNEQFF; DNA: TGTGCCAGCAGCTTAGTAAACAGTCACAATGAGCAGTTCTTC
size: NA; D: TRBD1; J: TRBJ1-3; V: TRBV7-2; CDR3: CASSRDRGRTGNTIYF; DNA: TGTGCCAGCAGCCGGGACAGGGGGCGCACGGGAAACACCATATATTTT
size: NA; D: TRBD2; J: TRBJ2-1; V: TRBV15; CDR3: CATSRDGLAGGAEQFF; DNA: TGTGCCACCAGCAGAGATGGACTAGCGGGAGGGGCTGAGCAGTTCTTC
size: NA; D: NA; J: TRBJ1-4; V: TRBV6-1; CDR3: CASSEAAGQNEKLFF; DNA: TGTGCCAGCAGTGAAGCGGCGGGGCAAAATGAAAAACTGTTTTTT
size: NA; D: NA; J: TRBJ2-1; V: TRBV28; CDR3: CASSPAQGGYHNEQFF; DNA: TGTGCCAGCAGTCCAGCCCAGGGGGGCTACCACAATGAGCAGTTCTTC
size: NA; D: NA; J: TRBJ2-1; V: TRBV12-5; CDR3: CASGLTSPGVRPHEQFF; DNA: TGTGCTAGTGGTTTAACTTCTCCGGGAGTACGGCCCCATGAGCAGTTCTTC
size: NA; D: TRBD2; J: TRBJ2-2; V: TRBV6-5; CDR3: CASTGLAGTGELFF; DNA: TGTGCCAGCACGGGACTAGCGGGCACCGGGGAGCTGTTTTTT
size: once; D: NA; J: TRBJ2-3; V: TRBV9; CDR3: CASSVGAGDTDTQYF; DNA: TGTGCCAGCAGCGTAGGGGCAGGGGACACAGATACGCAGTATTTT
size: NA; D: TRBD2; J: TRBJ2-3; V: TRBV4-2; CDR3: CASSQRTSGEVDTQYF; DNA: TGTGCCAGCAGCCAAAGGACTAGCGGGGAAGTAGATACGCAGTATTTT
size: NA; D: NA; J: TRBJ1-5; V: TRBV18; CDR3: CASSPRESSNQPQHF; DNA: TGTGCCAGCTCACCCAGGGAATCTAGCAATCAGCCCCAGCATTTT
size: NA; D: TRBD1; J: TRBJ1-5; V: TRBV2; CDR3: CASSQDRTPRGNQPQHF; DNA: TGTGCCAGCAGTCAGGACAGGACCCCTAGGGGCAATCAGCCCCAGCATTTT
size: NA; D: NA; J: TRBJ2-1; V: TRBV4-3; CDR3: CASSQEATGMDEQFF; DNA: TGCGCCAGCAGCCAAGAAGCTACGGGGATGGATGAGCAGTTCTTC
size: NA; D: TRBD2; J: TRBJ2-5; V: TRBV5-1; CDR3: CASSLRLAGGSKTQYF; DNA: TGCGCCAGCAGCTTAAGACTAGCGGGGGGTTCGAAGACCCAGTACTTC
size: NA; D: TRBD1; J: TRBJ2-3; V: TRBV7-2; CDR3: CASSSRQGATDTQYF; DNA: TGTGCCAGCAGTTCCCGACAGGGGGCCACAGATACGCAGTATTTT
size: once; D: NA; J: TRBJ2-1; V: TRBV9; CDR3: CASRGLRGGREEQFF; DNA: TGTGCCAGCCGGGGGCTGAGGGGGGGACGGGAGGAGCAGTTCTTC
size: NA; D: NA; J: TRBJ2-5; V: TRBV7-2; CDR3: CASSLARGAETQYF; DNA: TGTGCCAGCAGCTTAGCGCGGGGCGCAGAGACCCAGTACTTC
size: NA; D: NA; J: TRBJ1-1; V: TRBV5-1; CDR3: CASSLGTRESKAFF; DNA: TGCGCCAGCAGCTTGGGGACAAGAGAGTCAAAAGCTTTCTTT
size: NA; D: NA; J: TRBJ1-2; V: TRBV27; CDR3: CASSSQGLSTYGYTF; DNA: TGTGCCAGCAGTTCACAGGGCCTCAGTACTTATGGCTACACCTTC
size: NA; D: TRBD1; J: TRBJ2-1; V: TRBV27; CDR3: CASSLLKTGGLNNEQFF; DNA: TGTGCCAGCAGTTTACTCAAGACAGGGGGACTCAACAATGAGCAGTTCTTC